This T cell receptor (beta chain) was obtained from a study of blood T cell repertoires in COVID-19. The overall study: Acute and convalescent COVID-19 samples came from the United States, Italy and Spain. PBMCs, B-cell-depleted T cells, or T cells provided the cDNA or gDNA that made up the material.

The method was immunoSEQ multiplex PCR; TCRdb's version includes in-frame clones alone and lacks a portion of them. The sample lists around 64,000 clones, 85% to 90% seen once, with more than 4.5% in the top ten. CDR1 is SGHVS and CDR2 is FNYEAQ in the germline V gene. The CDR3 spans 19 residues. V dropped 3 bases and J dropped 4 bases, with 26 bases sitting between them. Source material: peripheral blood. The receptor was derived from a man aged 45-65 years with active COVID-19. This sequence joins TRBV7-6 and TRBJ2-3; D might be TRBD2 (6 bases). CDR3 in amino acids: CASSFRAGLPLANPDTQYF. In DNA, the CDR3 is TGTGCCAGCAGCTTCAGGGCTGGACTACCTTTAGCCAACCCAGATACGCAGTATTTT.